This T cell receptor beta chain was sequenced for a study of vaccination and CD4 T cells after COVID-19. Study at large: Convalescent patients, SARS-CoV-2 positive by nasal swab PCR, comprised fewer than 10 mild cases and one severe case. Convalescent patients gave post-COVID blood a median around 91 days post-diagnosis, range 35 to 161. In the control cultures, a CEFX pool, an HIV-1 Nef pool, or no peptide was supplied.

Note on this clonotype: As yet, its antigen is unknown.

Sequence data for DNA of cultured CD4+ T cells were generated by the Oncomine TCR Beta short-read assay. Genomic DNA was extracted from cultured CD4+ T cells. Via MiXCR, TCRdb re-called the PCR reads, giving one row per CDR3 protein. The sample yields over 8,500 distinct CDR3 sequences, about 60% seen once. Stated treatment: roughly 10-day PBMC culture with coronavirus spike peptide pools or control peptides (ViraFEST assay). The specimen sequenced was CD4+ T cells from blood, cultured in vitro. This TCR was recovered from a human donor who had recovered from COVID-19.

The CDR3 DNA sequence: TGTGCCAGCAGTCGATCTACCGGGACAGGGGGAGGCTACACCTTC. Its protein is CASSRSTGTGGGYTF. The rearrangement uses TRBV27 and TRBJ1-2; 11 bases fit TRBD1. The trim removed 5 bases at V and 8 bases at J, leaving 10 bases unmatched. Per the germline V gene, CDR1 is MNHEY and CDR2 is SMNVEV (reference sequence). CDR3 length: 15 residues.